This section outlines one T cell receptor (beta chain) sequence together with its context. One entry per CDR3 protein results from TCRdb running MiXCR on the 5' RACE reads. The sample records approximately 27,000 distinct CDR3 sequences, approximately 6% being singletons. CDR1 and CDR2 from the germline V gene are SGDLS and YYNGEE. Deletions cut 0 bases from V and 6 bases from J, with 12 bases between. The CDR3 spans 15 residues. Specified time point: blood at routine non-recurrence follow-up after resection. Whole RNA from tumor, nontumor lung or frozen PBMC was sequenced unsorted. These data belong to a study of spatial heterogeneity in lung cancer.

The receptor's source is a male donor with early-stage non-small cell lung cancer. V is TRBV9 and J is TRBJ2-2; D might be TRBD2 (6 bases). Sequencing was performed on PBMCs, taken at follow-up. CDR3 amino acids: CASSVGRGMAGELFF. The CDR3, as DNA: TGTGCCAGCAGCGTAGGACGCGGGATGGCCGGGGAGCTGTTTTTT.